These 32 T cell receptor beta chains were sequenced from one sample in a study of shared clonotypes between healthy human individuals. TCRdb's table, derived via immunoSEQ multiplex PCR, lists solely in-frame clones and lacks some. This repertoire shows around 1,100,000 clones, 77% found once; its top ten account for 0.89%. What was sequenced was memory CD4+ T cells from PBMCs. Regarding subset: CD45RA-negative fraction. The receptors were gathered from a man younger than 35 in good health. Some clones in this sample may be carry-over from other donors' samples.

The rearrangement uses TRBV30 and TRBJ2-3; D may be TRBD2 (6 bases). CDR3 length: 15 amino acids. The ends were cut back, 2 bases at V and 2 bases at J, with 14 bases in the middle. The germline V gene encodes CDR1 GTSNPN and CDR2 SVGIG (reference sequence). The CDR3: CAWSRAGTFTDTQYF. The CDR3 bases are TGTGCCTGGAGTCGTGCGGGGACCTTCACAGATACGCAGTATTTT.

The chain joins TRBV5-1 to TRBJ2-1, with 7 bases that match TRBD2. This CDR3 has 17 amino acids. The trim removed 4 bases at V and 7 bases at J, leaving 17 bases unmatched. Germline CDR1 SGHRS, CDR2 YFSETQ. The CDR3 region is CASSPPTGGGPENEQFF. The CDR3 DNA is TGCGCCAGCAGCCCCCCGACGGGGGGAGGGCCTGAGAATGAGCAGTTCTTC.

The chain carries TRBV18 and TRBJ2-1; 10 nucleotides line up with TRBD2. The germline V gene encodes CDR1 KGHSH and CDR2 LQKENI. This CDR3 has 16 residues. V gave up 3 bases and J gave up 8 bases; unmatched junction bases: 10. CDR3 region: CASSPPGLAEGDEQFF. The CDR3 DNA sequence: TGTGCCAGCTCACCTCCCGGACTAGCGGAGGGGGATGAGCAGTTCTTC.

This clone was observed once. The J gene is TRBJ2-3, the V gene TRBV14, with D perhaps TRBD2 (6 bases). Trimming shortened V by 0 bases and J by 0 bases, and 13 bases separated the two germline ends. CDR3 length: 17 residues. The V gene's germline CDR1 is SGHDN and CDR2 FVKESK. The CDR3 coding sequence is TGTGCCAGCAGCCAAGATACGGCGGGAACTAGCACAGATACGCAGTATTTT. Protein: CASSQDTAGTSTDTQYF.

This clone was counted at least ten times. The same CDR3 is also encoded by other DNA sequences in this sample. This rearrangement joins TRBV28 to TRBJ2-1; D is undetermined. Germline CDR1 reads MDHEN; CDR2 reads SYDVKM. CDR3 length equals 11 residues. V shed 2 bases and J shed 5 bases, with 1 base lying between them. CDR3 in DNA: TGTGCCAGCAGTTTAAACAATGAGCAGTTCTTC. This gives the protein CASSLNNEQFF. Full variable domain (remainder filled in from reference TRBV28 and TRBJ2-1): DVKVTQSSRYLVKRTGEKVFLECVQDMDHENMFWYRQDPGLGLRLIYFSYDVKMKEKGDIPEGYSVSREKKERFSLILESASTNQTSMYLCASSLNNEQFFGPGTRLTVL.

This clone has a handful of counts. This chain joins TRBV4-3 and TRBJ2-2; D ambiguous. The CDR3 is 17 amino acids. Trimming stripped 1 base from V and 1 base from J, with 13 bases between. Germline V CDR1 and CDR2: LGHNA, YSLEER. CDR3 nucleotide sequence: TGCGCCAGCAGCCAAGTTCGATCATCGGTGAACACCGGGGAGCTGTTTTTT. It codes for CASSQVRSSVNTGELFF.

The chain employs TRBV14 and TRBJ2-7, with TRBD2 as a possible D gene (5 bases). V dropped 3 bases and J dropped 6 bases, with 15 bases sitting between them. Germline V gene lookup returns CDR1 SGHDN and CDR2 FVKESK. The CDR3 runs 14 residues. CDR3 DNA sequence: TGTGCCAGCAGCCACGGGATGAAAGACCTCGAGCAGTACTTC. Residues: CASSHGMKDLEQYF. Based on the CDR3 plus reference TRBV14 and TRBJ2-7, the full variable domain is EAGVTQFPSHSVIEKGQTVTLRCDPISGHDNLYWYRRVMGKEIKFLLHFVKESKQDESGMPNNRFLAERTGGTYSTLKVQPAELEDSGVYFCASSHGMKDLEQYFGPGTRLTVT.

This chain links TRBV28 with TRBJ2-3; tentative D call: TRBD1 (6 bases). Deletions cut 2 bases from V and 5 bases from J, with 17 bases between. Germline V gives CDR1 MDHEN, CDR2 SYDVKM. The CDR3 sequence is 16 residues long. The CDR3 DNA follows: TGTGCCAGCAGTTTAAGGGGCAGGGGCGTGTTAGATACGCAGTATTTT. Its translation is CASSLRGRGVLDTQYF.

To note about this clone: Within the sample, other DNA sequences also encode this same CDR3. The chain links TRBV30 to TRBJ1-5; D unresolved. V was cut by 2 bases and J by 2 bases, with 7 bases left in between. Germline V lookup: CDR1 GTSNPN, CDR2 SVGIG (reference sequence). This CDR3 contains 13 residues. The CDR3 reads CAWSQRRNQPQHF. CDR3 DNA: TGTGCCTGGAGTCAGAGACGCAATCAGCCCCAGCATTTT. The variable domain in full, completed from reference TRBV30 and TRBJ1-5, reads SQTIHQWPATLVQPVGSPLSLECTVEGTSNPNLYWYRQAAGRGLQLLFYSVGIGQISSEVPQNLSASRPQDRQFILSSKKLLLSDSGFYLCAWSQRRNQPQHFGDGTRLSIL.

This clone was seen a single time. The V call is TRBV5-1, the J call TRBJ1-2; 7 bases map to TRBD1. Trimming removed 4 bases from V and 4 bases from J; junction bases left unmatched: 10. CDR3 length: 15 amino acids. Germline CDR1 reads SGHRS; CDR2 reads YFSETQ. As DNA, the CDR3 is TGCGCCAGCAGCCTAACTACAGGGGTAATCTATGGCTACACCTTC. As protein: CASSLTTGVIYGYTF.

In its sample, this clone was seen a few times. The rearrangement links TRBV5-6 to TRBJ2-1; D unclear. The CDR3 is 13 amino acids. Germline CDR1 SGHDT, CDR2 YYEEEE. Trimming removed 0 bases at V and 8 bases at J, with 9 bases between. The CDR3 here is CASSLGSRHEQFF. CDR3 sequence (DNA): TGTGCCAGCAGCTTGGGTAGTAGACATGAGCAGTTCTTC.

The rearrangement links TRBV9 to TRBJ2-1; D call uncertain. The V end was cut by 4 bases, the J end by 7 bases, with 15 bases between. CDR1 is SGDLS and CDR2 is YYNGEE in the germline V gene. The CDR3 covers 14 residues. The CDR3 DNA sequence: TGTGCCAGCAGCCCCCCAGGACGGGCGAATGAGCAGTTCTTC. It codes for CASSPPGRANEQFF.

The J gene is TRBJ2-7, the V gene TRBV19; D may match TRBD1 or TRBD2 (5 bases each). Germline CDR1 is LNHDA and CDR2 is SQIVND (reference sequence). Trimming took off 5 bases at V and 7 bases at J, with 27 bases between the two ends. There are 17 residues in the CDR3. In DNA form, the CDR3 reads TGTGCCAGTAGTCCCCCTTCTAGCCAACTGGGGCCGGAGGAGCAGTACTTC. Its translation is CASSPPSSQLGPEEQYF.

J is TRBJ2-7 and V is TRBV19; D is unclear. V was trimmed by 3 bases and J by 2 bases, leaving 11 bases between them. Germline V gives CDR1 LNHDA, CDR2 SQIVND (reference sequence). The CDR3 length is 14 residues. CDR3 nucleotide sequence: TGTGCCAGTAGTATTCGTGGGTTTCCCTACGAGCAGTACTTC. Translation: CASSIRGFPYEQYF.

V is TRBV28 and J is TRBJ1-2; possible D gene TRBD1, 6 bases. This CDR3 region has 15 residues. The ends were cut back, 0 bases at V and 5 bases at J, with 13 bases in the middle. The germline CDR1 and CDR2 sequences are MDHEN and SYDVKM. This CDR3 reads CASSLWDQGRYGYTF. CDR3 sequence (DNA): TGTGCCAGCAGTTTATGGGACCAGGGGCGTTATGGCTACACCTTC.

V and J are TRBV9 and TRBJ2-3; D might be TRBD2 (6 bases). The CDR3 has 12 residues. CDR1 and CDR2 from the germline V gene are SGDLS and YYNGEE. V shed 5 bases and J shed 4 bases, with 8 bases lying between them. CDR3 sequence (DNA): TGTGCCAGCAGTACTAGCTCAGATACGCAGTATTTT. Translated: CASSTSSDTQYF.

J is TRBJ1-5 and V is TRBV28, with a tentative D call TRBD1 (5 bases). This CDR3 spans 14 amino acids. Trimming removed 6 bases at V and 6 bases at J, with 15 bases between. The germline V gene encodes CDR1 MDHEN and CDR2 SYDVKM. CDR3 sequence reads: CASRLQGESQPQHF. Written as DNA, the CDR3 is TGTGCCAGCAGACTCCAGGGTGAGAGTCAGCCCCAGCATTTT.

In this sample, this clone turned up once. J is TRBJ1-1 and V is TRBV7-8; a weak D match, TRBD1 (5 bases). Germline V CDR1 and CDR2: SGHVS, FQNEAQ. V lost 5 bases and J lost 0, with 13 bases in between. The CDR3 contains 15 residues. The CDR3 protein is CASSTTGRMNTEAFF. The DNA for the CDR3 is TGTGCCAGCAGCACCACAGGCCGCATGAACACTGAAGCTTTCTTT.

Notes on this clone: Other nucleotide sequences in the sample specify the same CDR3. The chain combines TRBV5-1 with TRBJ1-1, with 8 bases aligning to TRBD1. The ends lost 3 bases at V and 1 base at J; junction bases unmatched: 2. Germline CDR1 is SGHRS and CDR2 is YFSETQ. The CDR3 is 14 residues long. CDR3 coding DNA: TGCGCCAGCAGCTCCGGACAGGGGAACACTGAAGCTTTCTTT. Its protein is CASSSGQGNTEAFF.

This chain connects TRBV29-1 to TRBJ2-5; 8 nucleotides match TRBD1. CDR1 is SQVTM, CDR2 ANQGSEA, per germline. CDR3 length: 12 amino acids. V gave up 6 bases and J gave up 4 bases; unmatched junction bases: 4. The CDR3 here is CSVTDRAETQYF. For the CDR3, the DNA is TGCAGCGTAACGGACAGGGCAGAGACCCAGTACTTC.

This clone has just a few counts. The genes are TRBV4-1 and TRBJ2-1; D ambiguous. Trimming took off 0 bases at V and 1 base at J, with 10 bases between the two ends. The CDR3 runs 16 residues. The V gene's germline CDR1 is MGHRA and CDR2 YSYEKL. Written as DNA, the CDR3 is TGCGCCAGCAGCCAAGAGTTAGGGTCATCCTACAATGAGCAGTTCTTC. Its protein is CASSQELGSSYNEQFF.

This chain uses TRBV30 with TRBJ1-2, with D maybe TRBD1 (6 bases). Germline V CDR1 and CDR2: GTSNPN, SVGIG (reference sequence). The CDR3 extends over 15 amino acids. V was trimmed by 0 bases and J by 3 bases, leaving 14 bases between them. The CDR3 protein is CAWSVTQGRYYGYTF. In nucleotides, the CDR3 is TGTGCCTGGAGTGTAACACAGGGCCGGTACTATGGCTACACCTTC.

The chain has TRBV28 and TRBJ2-5, with a tentative D call TRBD2 (7 bases). The CDR3 has 15 residues. Trimming shortened V by 1 base and J by 4 bases, and 13 bases separated the two germline ends. Germline V lookup: CDR1 MDHEN, CDR2 SYDVKM. This CDR3 reads CASSLFGGRPETQYF. DNA for the CDR3: TGTGCCAGCAGTTTATTCGGGGGGCGCCCAGAGACCCAGTACTTC.

The rearrangement uses TRBV2 and TRBJ2-3, with D perhaps TRBD2 (5 bases). The V gene lost 6 bases and the J gene lost 6 bases, with 16 bases spanning the gap. The length of the CDR3 is 14 residues. CDR1 SNHLY and CDR2 FYNNEI come from the germline V gene. For the CDR3, the DNA is TGTGCCAGCAGCTCGGGGTCCCAGTGGGATACGCAGTATTTT. It is translated as CASSSGSQWDTQYF.

The chain joins TRBV6-5 to TRBJ2-7; D is unclear. Germline lookup yields CDR1 MNHEY and CDR2 SVGAGI. V lost 4 bases and J lost 0, with 7 bases in between. The CDR3 contains 13 residues. Here the CDR3 reads CASSSRSSYEQYF. Written as DNA, the CDR3 is TGTGCCAGCAGTTCCAGGAGCTCCTACGAGCAGTACTTC.

This clone was seen once. The chain couples TRBV29-1 to TRBJ2-5; 10 bases agree with TRBD1. This CDR3 comprises 15 residues. V gave up 6 bases and J gave up 7 bases; unmatched junction bases: 14. CDR1 is SQVTM and CDR2 is ANQGSEA in the germline V gene. The CDR3 reads CSVGDRGQNRGTQYF. CDR3 sequence (DNA): TGCAGCGTAGGGGACAGGGGACAAAACCGAGGGACCCAGTACTTC.

This sequence joins TRBV4-1 and TRBJ2-1; 8 bases are shared with TRBD2. Germline CDR1 and CDR2: MGHRA and YSYEKL. This CDR3 has 21 residues. V dropped 2 bases and J dropped 0; count of bases not matched to a gene: 18. CDR3 DNA: TGCGCCAGCAGCCAACCGCAAAGCGGGAGTACGCAGATTGGCTCCTACAATGAGCAGTTCTTC. Protein product: CASSQPQSGSTQIGSYNEQFF.

The chain carries TRBV23-1 and TRBJ1-1; D gene ambiguous. TRBV23-1 is placed among ORFs of uncertain function. The CDR3 sequence is 19 residues long. Trimming removed 4 bases at V and 3 bases at J, with 27 bases between. Here the CDR3 DNA reads TGCGCCAGCAGTCCCCTCCTCCGGTCAAGTGGAGTGGTGGACACTGAAGCTTTCTTT. This gives the protein CASSPLLRSSGVVDTEAFF.

V is TRBV5-5 and J is TRBJ2-7, with TRBD1 matching over 9 bases. After removal of 4 bases from V and 3 bases from J, the junction contained 8 bases not matched to a gene. The CDR3 extends over 15 amino acids. Germline CDR1 reads SGHKS; CDR2 reads YYEKEE (reference sequence). This chain's CDR3 is CASSLSTGGYYEQYF. For the CDR3, the DNA is TGTGCCAGCAGCCTCTCGACAGGGGGGTACTACGAGCAGTACTTC.

Note on this clone: Other DNA sequences in this sample translate to the same CDR3. The chain couples TRBV20-1 to TRBJ2-1; D unclear. Looked up from germline, CDR1 is DFQATT and CDR2 is SNEGSKA (reference sequence). Trimming pared 5 bases from V and 1 base from J, leaving 3 bases between. This CDR3 is 11 amino acids long. This CDR3 is CSAGSYNEQFF. The CDR3 DNA sequence: TGCAGTGCTGGATCCTACAATGAGCAGTTCTTC.

This clone appeared a few times. This chain uses TRBV10-3 with TRBJ1-2; the D is unclear. The CDR3 is made up of 12 amino acids. Trimming took 6 bases from V and 4 from J, leaving 9 bases between them. Germline V gene data show CDR1 as ENHRY and CDR2 as SYGVKD. The CDR3 sequence: CAISNDAYGYTF. CDR3 DNA sequence: TGTGCCATCAGCAACGACGCCTATGGCTACACCTTC.

In DNA form, the CDR3 reads TGTGCCAGCAGGGCCTTTGACTATGGCTACACCTTC. Its translation is CASRAFDYGYTF. The genes are TRBV27 and TRBJ1-2; D gene uncertain. CDR1 and CDR2 from the germline V gene are MNHEY and SMNVEV (reference sequence). V was cut by 6 bases and J by 3 bases, with 8 bases left in between. The CDR3 has 12 amino acids.